This T cell receptor beta chain is from a study of graft-versus-host responses after intestinal transplantation. General study points: In recipient marrow, GvH clones were found, and some appeared first in ileum or blood. Graft-versus-host to host-versus-graft clonal ratios in allografts were high in patients with graft-donor T cell macrochimerism.

Turning to this clone: The target antigen is unknown.

TCRdb's copy holds only in-frame clones and misses some; the assay was immunoSEQ multiplex PCR. The sample has 90,000 to 150,000 clones; 85% to 95% are singletons. This sample comprised unstimulated CD4+ T cells sorted from spleen or lymph node cells, obtained before intestinal transplant. The sequence was obtained from a human donor who received an intestinal transplant.

Here the CDR3 DNA reads TGTGCCAGCAGCTTACAGGGCTATGGCTACACCTTC. It specifies CASSLQGYGYTF. The chain has TRBV7-6 and TRBJ1-2; D might be TRBD1 (5 bases). The ends were cut back, 2 bases at V and 4 bases at J, with 5 bases in the middle. Germline V gene data show CDR1 as SGHVS and CDR2 as FNYEAQ. The CDR3 loop spans 12 amino acids.